The sequence of this T cell receptor (beta chain) was determined in a study of cytomegalovirus exposure and HLA in healthy donors listed by TCRdb under 2017. A note on the overall study: In an earlier analysis of under 750 of the donors, 250 to 350 Gb of sequence data and roughly 100 million unique TCR beta sequences from 150 million to 200 million T cells were reported. Roughly 300 gigabases of sequencing data and approximately 93 million unique TCR sequences were included in an early release covering under 650 HLA-typed donors. Among the roughly 410 genotyped donors, around 81% belonged to the genetic ancestry cluster associated with self-reported Caucasian donors. The study aimed to test whether cataloging public T cell receptors could reveal signatures of past pathogen exposure. The study used immunosequencing to profile the T cell repertoires of approximately 690 subjects and linked those repertoires to cytomegalovirus serostatus. Besides the first cohort of 666 subjects, a separate validation cohort made up of some 110 different subjects was used. High-throughput TCR immunosequencing, statistical association of individual TCRs with disease status, and machine learning were combined to predict cytomegalovirus infection status. To study patterns of TCR occurrence, a later analysis re-analyzed previously published TCR beta repertoires from 666 donors and added high-resolution HLA genotyping. The later analysis used no new phenotypic data to find candidate immune exposures, relying instead on TCR beta sequences and their occurrence across donors. An earlier analysis of around 540 of the donors applied high-throughput TCR beta sequencing to assess whether each TCR beta V gene segment acted as functional or pseudogenic. Donor age, sex, ethnicity and CMV serostatus were compiled alongside the repertoire data. A later genetic analysis took genome-wide SNP genotypes for about 55% of the 666 donors and used that subset as a discovery cohort. All discovery cohort repertoires had been generated on a single sequencing platform. HLA typing included class I and class II loci at four-digit resolution. The number of typed donors differed by locus: about 620-640 for A, B, C, DRB1 and DQB1; approximately 520 for DQA1; 606 for DPA1; and roughly 490 for DPB1. Because of strong linkage in the cohort, a few DR-DQ haplotypes were treated as single units for association and clustering. Across roughly 420 genotyped donors of the cohort, an average of approximately 220,000 unique TCR beta nucleotide sequences per donor were sequenced, and roughly 20% of those sequences were non-productive.

The investigation overall reported the following: A later genetic analysis reported fewer N-insertions in productive TCRs among donors in an Asian-associated ancestry cluster than the approximately 670-donor mean. Seventeen rarely observed V segments, including chromosome 9 orphons, were excluded from the earlier analysis of about 600 of the donors because counts were too low. Immune exposure information for the cohort was limited to CMV serostatus. Presence/absence analyses assumed roughly uniform sequencing depth across donors, an assumption that may not hold. Correlated functional status among segregating V segments might reflect linkage disequilibrium, but an unknown experimental factor could not be ruled out. According to a later analysis, parvovirus B19, influenza, CMV and Epstein-Barr virus appeared linked to several top co-occurrence clusters. An association between a missense DCLRE1C variant and V-gene and J-gene trimming of TCR beta chains was found in a later genetic analysis and replicated in an independent cohort. Because HLA typing was unavailable for some donors at each locus, only the typed subset was used in association tests. This cohort had only TCR beta chains sequenced, and the lack of alpha or paired-chain data limited which features could be detected. Some IMGT-functional V segments, including TRBV6-2 and TRBV6-3, could not be distinguished by the 87-base-pair reads and were therefore excluded. In vitro tests confirmed that three of the cytomegalovirus-associated TCR beta chains recognize cytomegalovirus antigens. A later analysis found that HLA-associated TCR beta chains were more clonally expanded and had lower generation probabilities than equally common non-associated chains. When HLA alleles, especially DR and DQ, strongly co-occurred, attributing TCR associations to individual alleles was difficult. In a later analysis, most CMV-associated TCR beta chains were found to appear HLA-restricted, with HLA associations seemingly driven largely by CMV exposure. Across donors, most TCR sequences were observed very rarely, whereas some public TCRs were present in many individuals. In both the original and validation cohorts, the classifier was reported to diagnose cytomegalovirus status with high specificity and sensitivity. In a later analysis, the rate of TCR association differed among HLA loci, with DRB1 alleles having the most associated TCRs and HLA-C alleles having the fewest. A later analysis associated 16,951 TCR beta sequences with specific HLA alleles at a false discovery rate of 0.05. In an earlier analysis of some 500 of the donors, most TCR beta V segments were observed in productive rearrangements about 87% or about 30% of the time, broadly matching IMGT annotations. A cluster of highly shared sequence variants was judged likely to represent a technical artifact of the sequencing pipeline. The authors suggested that the approach could potentially be generalized to other disease states and immunological phenotypes. A further reported finding was that TCR beta sequences accurately predicted the HLA-A and HLA-B alleles for most subjects in the first cohort. The study gave a list of 150 to 200 TCR beta chains associated with cytomegalovirus.

The cohort comprised fewer than 750 healthy bone marrow donors. At the time of sampling, every cohort member was nominally healthy, though immune exposures that went unrecorded were likely present. The donor was CMV seropositive and belonged to the group of a few hundred seropositive cohort members. Every donor gave a peripheral blood sample, and the peripheral blood mononuclear cells from that sample were used for TCR beta sequencing. Genomic DNA was extracted from the blood cell samples with the Qiagen DNeasy Blood Extraction Kit. Concerning this clone: Its target antigen remains unknown. Base qualities are missing; no much larger clone stands one base away.

The germline V gene provides CDR1 MNHEY and CDR2 SVGAGI. V sheds 4 bases and J sheds 4 bases, leaving 14 bases between their ends. Reading from cysteine to phenylalanine, the CDR3 counts 15 amino acids. Only the CDR3 DNA is retained, 45 bases long and in frame from the first base. Library preparation was by the immunoSEQ multiplex PCR assay. The multiplex PCR relied on a mix of 60 forward primers for TCR Vbeta segments and 13 reverse primers for TCR Jbeta segments. Amplification of the CDR3 region of rearranged TCR beta genes was performed with a multiplex PCR assay on genomic DNA. Amplified TCR beta libraries were sequenced as 87-base-pair reads on the Illumina HiSeq System. The authors' analysis ran thus. A later analysis counted approximately 74 million unique TCR beta chains across the 550 to 700 repertoires, and around 9.9 million of these chains were shared by at least two donors. To remove PCR and sequencing errors, raw reads were error-corrected and collapsed into unique sequences using a nearest-neighbor algorithm that merged closely related sequences. Alignment of CDR3 sequences to IMGT reference sequences was used to assign V, D and J gene segments. For a sequence to be retained, a match of at least six nucleotides was required to both a V gene segment and a J gene segment. A rearrangement counted as productive if the CDR3 had no stop codons and remained in frame with V and J, and every other rearrangement counted as non-productive. Following IMGT convention, CDR3 was defined as the stretch from the second conserved V-encoded cysteine to the conserved J-encoded phenylalanine. The earlier analysis of some 580 of the donors excluded any sequence lacking an unambiguous match to a single V gene segment. An earlier analysis of 500 to 600 of the donors classified V segments as functional when productive rearrangements were above 56.7% and as segregating when the standard deviation between donors was above 5%. To diagnose cytomegalovirus status from the catalog of TCR beta chain sequences, a statistical classification framework was built. In a later analysis, V and J genes were assigned by comparing TCR nucleotide sequences against IMGT/GENE-DB human TR gene sequences. The TCRdist pipeline was used in a later analysis to assign CDR3 sequences and most-parsimonious VDJ recombination scenarios. In a later analysis, each TCR beta chain was defined by its CDR3 amino acid sequence together with its V-gene family, and reads without a unique V-gene family were excluded. A later analysis removed 592 highly shared, low-generation-probability nucleotide sequences to deal with suspected cross-contamination and a sequencing artifact. In a later analysis, a clonal expansion index for each public chain was calculated from normalized within-repertoire ranks of inferred template counts. Generation probabilities in a later analysis came from a VDJ recombination model fitted to out-of-frame rearrangements, and those results were checked against IGoR. In a later analysis, hypergeometric tests were used to score TCR-TCR, TCR-HLA and TCR-CMV co-occurrence, with a repertoire-size bias correction applied to TCR pairs. In a later analysis, false discovery rates were estimated by permuting HLA or CMV assignments 20 times. In a later analysis, co-occurring TCRs were grouped using DBSCAN, and TCRdist sequence similarity was added for clustering within HLA-allele-positive subsets. Co-occurrence clustering excluded repertoires with fewer than 30,000 or more than 120,000 public chains, plus five with anomalous nucleotide sharing. TCRdb's version of the immuneACCESS table is confined to in-frame rearrangements and falls short of the full clone set. An unresolved V gene accounts for under half of the shortfall where checked; the remainder is of unknown origin. V and J calls and clone size are as listed in that table; D and trimming were resolved from the DNA. In all, the sample holds 120,000 or so clones, and about 72% of those were seen once. The ten largest clones capture 15% to 20% of the sample.

Input material: PBMCs. The chain joins TRBV6-5 to TRBJ2-1; the best D guess is TRBD1, with 5 bases matching. The clonotype comes from a man aged 50 or older in good health and CMV-seropositive. The CDR3: CASSWSTRVYNEQFF. The DNA sequence is given as TGTGCCAGCAGTTGGTCTACCAGGGTTTACAATGAGCAGTTCTTC.